This T cell receptor (beta chain) was sequenced in a study of blood T cell repertoires in COVID-19. Study-wide background: The study drew acute and convalescent COVID-19 samples from the United States, Italy and Spain. PBMCs, B-cell-depleted T cells, or T cells were the source of the cDNA or gDNA that made up the material.

The CDR3 runs to 13 residues. CDR1 is MRHNA and CDR2 is SNTAGT in the germline V gene. V was cut by 6 bases and J by 1 base, with 7 bases left in between. Profiling relied on immunoSEQ multiplex PCR, and the TCRdb table lists in-frame clones only, not all of them. This sample has approximately 280,000 clones, with approximately 90% found just once. V usage is TRBV6-4 and J usage is TRBJ2-1; TRBD1 is a possible D gene (6 bases). The specimen sequenced was peripheral blood. The TCR sequence derives from an older woman with acute or convalescent COVID-19. As DNA, the CDR3 is TGTGCCAGCAGCACAGGGTCCTACAATGAGCAGTTCTTC. Residues: CASSTGSYNEQFF.